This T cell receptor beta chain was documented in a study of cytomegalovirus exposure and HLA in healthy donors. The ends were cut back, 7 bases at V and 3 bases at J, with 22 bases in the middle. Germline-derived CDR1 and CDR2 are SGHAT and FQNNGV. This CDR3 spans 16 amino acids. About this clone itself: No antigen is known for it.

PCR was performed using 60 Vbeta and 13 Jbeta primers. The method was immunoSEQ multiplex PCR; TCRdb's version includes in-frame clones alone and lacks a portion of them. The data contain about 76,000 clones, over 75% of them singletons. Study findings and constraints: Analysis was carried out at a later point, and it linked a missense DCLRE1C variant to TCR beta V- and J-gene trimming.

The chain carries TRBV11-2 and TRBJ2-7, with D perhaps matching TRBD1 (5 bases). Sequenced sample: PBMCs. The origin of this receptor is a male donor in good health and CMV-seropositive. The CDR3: CASILTAPSPNYEQYF. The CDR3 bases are TGTGCCAGCATATTGACAGCGCCTTCCCCTAACTACGAGCAGTACTTC.